The 29 T cell receptor beta chains listed next were all sequenced from one sample in a study of blood T cell repertoires in COVID-19. Sequencing was performed with immunoSEQ multiplex PCR; in TCRdb, only in-frame clones are kept and a portion is missing. Of 150,000 or so clones detected, more than 80% appear once; the ten largest clones hold around 0.55%. Material for sequencing was peripheral blood. Every receptor here comes from a man aged 50-59 years with acute or convalescent COVID-19.

The rearrangement uses TRBV28 and TRBJ2-5; 7 bases fit TRBD1. The V segment lost 6 bases and the J segment 2 bases; nucleotides outside the gene matches: 3. The CDR3 has 13 amino acids. Germline values: CDR1 MDHEN, CDR2 SYDVKM. DNA for the CDR3: TGTGCCAGCAGAACGACAGGGCAAGAGACCCAGTACTTC. This translates into CASRTTGQETQYF.

V is TRBV5-1 and J is TRBJ2-5; possibly TRBD2 for D (7 bases). This CDR3 comprises 14 residues. CDR1 and CDR2 (germline): SGHRS, YFSETQ. The V gene lost 4 bases and the J gene lost 7 bases, with 17 bases spanning the gap. CDR3 sequence: CASSPRGGSATQYF. CDR3 nucleotides: TGCGCCAGCAGCCCGAGGGGGGGCTCGGCGACCCAGTACTTC.

The J gene is TRBJ2-7, the V gene TRBV7-9, with no clear D. The CDR3 sequence is 11 residues long. The V end was cut by 4 bases, the J end by 3 bases, with 4 bases between. CDR1 is SEHNR and CDR2 is FQNEAQ in the germline V gene (reference sequence). The CDR3 loop is CASSSNYEQYF. CDR3 sequence (DNA): TGTGCCAGCAGCTCCAACTACGAGCAGTACTTC.

V gene TRBV29-1 combines with J gene TRBJ2-6, with TRBD2 as a possible D gene (6 bases). Per germline, CDR1 SQVTM and CDR2 ANQGSEA. The V end lost 6 bases, the J end lost 0 bases, and 18 bases lay between the germline ends. The CDR3 consists of 17 residues. The CDR3 nucleotides are TGCAGCGTGAATGAAGCGGGCACATCCTCTGGGGCCAACGTCCTGACTTTC. This encodes CSVNEAGTSSGANVLTF.

This chain uses TRBV7-9 with TRBJ2-3, with 7 bases fitting TRBD1. Germline loops: CDR1 SEHNR, CDR2 FQNEAQ (reference sequence). The CDR3 is made up of 17 amino acids. After removal of 4 bases from V and 7 bases from J, the junction contained 17 bases not matched to a gene. This CDR3 is CASSSRDLQGVANTQYF. CDR3 bases: TGTGCCAGCAGCTCACGGGACCTTCAGGGGGTTGCGAATACGCAGTATTTT.

The chain has TRBV19 and TRBJ1-5, with 9 bases fitting TRBD1. Germline V CDR1 and CDR2: LNHDA, SQIVND (reference sequence). The CDR3 spans 18 residues. V shed 0 bases, J shed 6 bases, and the junction held 12 bases outside the gene matches. The CDR3 nucleotides read TGTGCCAGTAGTATAGATCCTCGGGGGACAGGGTTCGTTCAGCCCCAGCATTTT. Protein: CASSIDPRGTGFVQPQHF.

This sequence joins TRBV7-2 and TRBJ1-2; TRBD1 matches 8 bases. The V gene end was trimmed by 4 bases and the J gene end by 7 bases; junction bases not matched to a gene: 2. The CDR3 runs 12 residues. Germline V CDR1 and CDR2: SGHTA, FQGNSA. The CDR3 loop is CASSSGGGGYTF. The DNA of the CDR3 is TGTGCCAGCAGCTCAGGGGGCGGTGGCTACACCTTC. The full variable domain, completed using reference TRBV7-2 and TRBJ1-2, is GAGVSQSPSNKVTEKGKDVELRCDPISGHTALYWYRQSLGQGLEFLIYFQGNSAPDKSGLPSDRFSAERTGGSVSTLTIQRTQQEDSAVYLCASSSGGGGYTFGSGTRLTVV.

J is TRBJ1-1 and V is TRBV6-5; 7 nucleotides match TRBD1. The CDR3 is 15 residues long. Germline V gene sequence: CDR1 MNHEY, CDR2 SVGAGI. V lost 0 bases to trimming and J lost 5 bases; unmatched junction nucleotides: 6. The CDR3 reads CASSYSSRGRTEAFF. The CDR3 DNA sequence: TGTGCCAGCAGTTACTCGAGTAGGGGGCGTACTGAAGCTTTCTTT.

In this sample, this clone turned up a few times. The rearrangement uses TRBV7-2 and TRBJ1-5; 7 bases agree with TRBD1. After removal of 4 bases from V and 2 bases from J, the junction contained 2 bases not matched to a gene. The CDR3 is 14 residues long. Germline V CDR1 and CDR2: SGHTA, FQGNSA. The chain's CDR3 is CASSSGTGNQPQHF. In nucleotides, the CDR3 is TGTGCCAGCAGCTCCGGGACAGGCAATCAGCCCCAGCATTTT.

This chain joins TRBV5-1 and TRBJ2-5; TRBD1 is a possible D gene (6 bases). The CDR3 has 15 residues. Trimming shortened V by 1 base and J by 10 bases, and 20 bases separated the two germline ends. CDR1 and CDR2 from the germline V gene are SGHRS and YFSETQ. The CDR3 is CASSLWQDIGQIQYF. The DNA of the CDR3 is TGCGCCAGCAGCTTGTGGCAGGACATCGGACAGATCCAGTACTTC.

This sequence joins TRBV19 and TRBJ2-1; no reliable D call. CDR3 size: 12 residues. Germline V gene data show CDR1 as LNHDA and CDR2 as SQIVND (reference sequence). Trimming removed 5 bases from V and 9 bases from J, with 11 bases in between. CDR3 in amino acids: CASSSKRIEQFF. The DNA for the CDR3 is TGTGCCAGTAGTTCCAAGAGAATTGAGCAGTTCTTC.

The chain joins TRBV6-1 to TRBJ1-5, with 9 positions matching TRBD1. There are 15 residues in the CDR3. Germline V gives CDR1 MNHNS, CDR2 SASEGT. Losses at the gene ends were 2 bases for V and 6 bases for J; bases not matched to a gene: 5. CDR3 DNA sequence: TGTGCCAGCAGTGAAAATTGGGGACAGGGTCAGCCCCAGCATTTT. This translates into CASSENWGQGQPQHF.

The gene calls are TRBV4-3 and TRBJ2-3; D might be TRBD1 (6 bases). In germline, CDR1 is LGHNA, CDR2 YSLEER. V lost 3 bases and J lost 1, with 20 bases in between. The CDR3 covers 18 residues. CDR3 protein: CASSHPSWQGSGTDTQYF. DNA for the CDR3: TGCGCCAGCAGCCATCCCTCTTGGCAGGGGTCTGGCACAGATACGCAGTATTTT.

This chain uses TRBV18 with TRBJ2-7; 8 bases are a match to TRBD2. Germline values: CDR1 KGHSH, CDR2 LQKENI. V shed 2 bases and J 1 base; nucleotides not matched to a gene: 4. The CDR3 length is 15 residues. The DNA of the CDR3 is TGTGCCAGCTCACCAGGGCTAGCGGGTTCCTACGAGCAGTACGTC. Its protein product is CASSPGLAGSYEQYV.

The V call is TRBV5-8, the J call TRBJ1-2, with no clear D. Germline V gene lookup returns CDR1 SGHTS and CDR2 YDEGEE. Trimming pared 2 bases from V and 8 bases from J, leaving 13 bases between. This CDR3 contains 13 residues. CDR3 sequence reads: CASSFPDISGYTF. CDR3 nucleotide sequence: TGTGCCAGCAGCTTCCCCGACATTTCGGGCTACACCTTC.

Only one count was recorded for this clone. V is TRBV18 and J is TRBJ1-4; the D gene is possibly TRBD1 (5 bases). The CDR3 loop spans 16 amino acids. Looked up from germline, CDR1 is KGHSH and CDR2 is LQKENI. V was clipped by 3 bases and J by 6 bases, with 17 bases between them. CDR3 DNA sequence: TGTGCCAGCTCACCGTTTCGGGGGAATAGAGATGAAAAACTGTTTTTT. Translation gives CASSPFRGNRDEKLFF.

The chain has TRBV27 and TRBJ2-1; no definite D call. Trimming stripped 0 bases from V and 6 bases from J, with 9 bases between. The CDR3 contains 14 residues. Germline CDR1 is MNHEY and CDR2 is SMNVEV (reference sequence). CDR3 residues: CASSLSPPGNEQFF. CDR3 in DNA: TGTGCCAGCAGTTTATCGCCGCCCGGCAATGAGCAGTTCTTC.

The gene calls are TRBV19 and TRBJ2-3; D remains ambiguous. The CDR3 consists of 15 residues. Germline V gene sequence: CDR1 LNHDA, CDR2 SQIVND (reference sequence). V lost 7 bases, J lost 0 bases, and 14 bases lay in between. CDR3 sequence: CASKVSGQSTDTQYF. CDR3 sequence (DNA): TGTGCCAGTAAAGTAAGTGGGCAGAGCACAGATACGCAGTATTTT.

The chain couples TRBV13 to TRBJ1-1; TRBD1 matches 9 bases. After removal of 5 bases from V and 5 bases from J, the junction contained 9 bases not matched to a gene. Germline values: CDR1 PRHDT, CDR2 FYEKMQ (reference sequence). The CDR3 runs 15 residues. CDR3 amino acids: CASSKDRGWMTEAFF. The CDR3 DNA reads as TGTGCCAGCAGCAAGGACAGGGGTTGGATGACTGAAGCTTTCTTT.

V and J are TRBV18 and TRBJ2-7; 7 nucleotides align to TRBD1. The ends lost 5 bases at V and 3 bases at J; junction bases unmatched: 10. CDR1 is KGHSH and CDR2 is LQKENI in the germline V gene. The CDR3 has 15 residues. The CDR3: CASSGRQGISYEQYF. CDR3 DNA sequence: TGTGCCAGCTCAGGAAGACAGGGCATAAGCTACGAGCAGTACTTC. The variable domain in full, completed from reference TRBV18 and TRBJ2-7, reads NAGVMQNPRHLVRRRGQEARLRCSPMKGHSHVYWYRQLPEEGLKFMVYLQKENIIDESGMPKERFSAEFPKEGPSILRIQQVVRGDSAAYFCASSGRQGISYEQYFGPGTRLTVT.

The V and J genes are TRBV5-6 and TRBJ2-1, with TRBD2 as a possible D gene (5 bases). The V end lost 4 bases, the J end lost 1 base, and 12 bases lay between the germline ends. Germline assignment: CDR1 SGHDT and CDR2 YYEEEE. The CDR3 loop spans 15 amino acids. The CDR3 reads CASSPPRDSYNEQFF. CDR3 nucleotides: TGTGCCAGCAGCCCTCCGAGGGATTCCTACAATGAGCAGTTCTTC.

This chain joins TRBV6-2 or TRBV6-3 and TRBJ2-1; 7 nucleotides agree with TRBD1. The CDR3 totals 15 residues. With 4 bases clipped from V and 8 bases from J, the junction kept 11 bases outside the gene matches. The germline gives CDR1 MNHEY, CDR2 SVGEGT. In DNA form, the CDR3 reads TGTGCCAGCAGTTTCTCACAGGGGCGGGTGGATGAGCAGTTCTTC. Translated, it gives CASSFSQGRVDEQFF.

V usage is TRBV5-1 and J usage is TRBJ2-1; 7 bases map to TRBD2. This CDR3 has 17 residues. Trimming removed 1 base from V and 0 bases from J; junction bases left unmatched: 7. The germline V gene has CDR1 SGHRS and CDR2 YFSETQ. The DNA for the CDR3 is TGCGCCAGCAGCTTGTGGCTAGCGGAGAGCTCCTACAATGAGCAGTTCTTC. Translated: CASSLWLAESSYNEQFF.

V gene TRBV7-2 combines with J gene TRBJ2-2, with TRBD2 matching 16 bases. Trimming cost V 6 bases and J 8 bases; bases outside gene matches: 6. The CDR3 is 16 amino acids. In germline, CDR1 is SGHTA, CDR2 FQGNSA. The CDR3 nucleotides read TGTGCCAGCAGAGCAGGGACTAGCGGGGGGGCAGGGGAGCTGTTTTTT. This gives the protein CASRAGTSGGAGELFF. The complete variable domain, with remaining parts taken from reference TRBV7-2 and TRBJ2-2, reads GAGVSQSPSNKVTEKGKDVELRCDPISGHTALYWYRQSLGQGLEFLIYFQGNSAPDKSGLPSDRFSAERTGGSVSTLTIQRTQQEDSAVYLCASRAGTSGGAGELFFGEGSRLTVL.

This clone was recorded once. This chain joins TRBV9 and TRBJ1-6, with 7 bases identical to TRBD1. After removal of 8 bases from V and 3 bases from J, the junction contained 8 bases not matched to a gene. CDR3 length: 15 residues. CDR1 SGDLS and CDR2 YYNGEE come from the germline V gene. The CDR3 bases are TGTGCCAGTTCATGGAGGGACAGCTATAATTCACCCCTCCACTTT. Its translation: CASSWRDSYNSPLHF.

This clone was recorded only once. The chain uses TRBV7-9 and TRBJ2-1, with 7 positions matching TRBD2. The CDR3 covers 15 residues. The J segment lost 8 bases and the V segment lost 3 bases, leaving 10 bases of the junction unmatched. Germline V gene data show CDR1 as SEHNR and CDR2 as FQNEAQ (reference sequence). As DNA, the CDR3 is TGTGCCAGCAGCTTTTTTGATCGACTAGCATATGAGCAGTTCTTC. This sequence encodes CASSFFDRLAYEQFF.

The chain has TRBV19 and TRBJ1-1, with 9 nucleotides matching TRBD1. J was trimmed by 8 bases and V by 9 bases; bases with no gene match: 19. This CDR3 has 16 residues. From germline, CDR1 is LNHDA and CDR2 SQIVND (reference sequence). Written as DNA, the CDR3 is TGTGCCAGGTCCCTAAACAGGGGGCGCGTAATCGGGGAAGCTTTCTTT. Translating gives CARSLNRGRVIGEAFF. The complete variable domain, with remaining parts taken from reference TRBV19 and TRBJ1-1, reads DGGITQSPKYLFRKEGQNVTLSCEQNLNHDAMYWYRQDPGQGLRLIYYSQIVNDFQKGDIAEGYSVSREKKESFPLTVTSAQKNPTAFYLCARSLNRGRVIGEAFFGQGTRLTVV.

The gene calls are TRBV6-5 and TRBJ2-1; maybe TRBD2 (5 bases). Germline V gene sequence: CDR1 MNHEY, CDR2 SVGAGI. V was shortened by 5 bases and J by 3 bases, with 14 bases between the two germline ends. This CDR3 region has 15 residues. CDR3 bases: TGTGCCAGCAGTAAGACGGGAAGGAGCTACAATGAGCAGTTCTTC. Its protein product is CASSKTGRSYNEQFF.

The chain links TRBV2 to TRBJ1-4; D unclear. This CDR3 is 15 amino acids long. CDR1 is SNHLY and CDR2 is FYNNEI in the germline V gene. V was pared by 6 bases and J by 0 bases, with 11 bases between. The CDR3 nucleotides read TGTGCCAGCAGCGTACAGCCTGCAACTAATGAAAAACTGTTTTTT. Translating it yields CASSVQPATNEKLFF.